This T cell receptor (beta chain) was recovered during a study of OX40 agonist ivuxolimab in advanced cancers. Study at large: The dose-escalation cohort was about 86% male, with a mean age of approximately 62 years, ranging about 23 to 79.

The V end was cut by 0 bases, the J end by 6 bases, with 7 bases between. The CDR3 runs 13 residues. CDR1 and CDR2 from the germline V gene are SGDLS and YYNGEE. Study results and caveats: Individuals who were partial responders at 0.1-3.0 mg/kg had clonal expansion that ranked among the lowest.

On this clone: What it binds is unknown.

Libraries were prepared by immunoSEQ multiplex PCR; TCRdb keeps only in-frame clonotypes and omits some of them. The data show over 25,000 clones, with roughly four fifths seen just once and around 15% held by the top ten. Patients were ineligible given autoimmune disease history or systemic immunosuppression. Baseline was the first blood sampling point, followed by cycle 4 day 1 and cycle 7 day 1. This sample comprised CD4+ or CD8+ T cells sorted from blood, obtained in a trial of the OX40 agonist ivuxolimab. The chain uses TRBV9 and TRBJ2-1, with D unclear. The source is an adult with an advanced solid tumor such as melanoma, head and neck, liver or kidney cancer. This CDR3 reads CASSVELVNEQFF. CDR3 DNA: TGTGCCAGCAGCGTAGAACTGGTCAATGAGCAGTTCTTC.